This entry lists 32 T cell receptor beta chains sequenced from one sample in a study of T cells after yellow fever vaccination. A single record per CDR3 protein comes from TCRdb applying MiXCR to the 5' RACE reads. The table lists about 120,000 distinct CDR3 sequences, 7.2% of them singletons. Here the sequenced sample was CD4+ T cells sorted from PBMCs, taken 45 days after the first yellow fever vaccination. These receptors were collected from a man aged 18 to 29 who received the YFV17D yellow fever vaccine.

Many counts were recorded for this clonotype. The CDR3 protein is CASSPTGISTEAFF. CDR3 DNA sequence: TGCGCCAGCAGCCCAACGGGAATTAGCACTGAAGCTTTCTTT. V gene TRBV5-1 combines with J gene TRBJ1-1; D not certain. Germline V gene lookup returns CDR1 SGHRS and CDR2 YFSETQ. The CDR3 length is 14 residues. The V and J ends lost 4 bases and 4 bases respectively, with 14 bases between them.

This clonotype appeared many times. This chain uses TRBV7-2 with TRBJ1-5; D unclear. Germline assignment: CDR1 SGHTA and CDR2 FQGNSA. The CDR3 sequence is 13 residues long. The V end lost 1 base, the J end lost 5 bases, and 6 bases lay between the germline ends. DNA of the CDR3: TGTGCCAGCAGCTTAGGCCAGCATCAGCCCCAGCATTTT. This translates into CASSLGQHQPQHF.

This clonotype was seen many times. J is TRBJ2-1 and V is TRBV27; TRBD2 matches 9 bases. V was clipped by 8 bases and J by 10 bases; unmatched bases: 6. CDR1 and CDR2 from the germline V gene are MNHEY and SMNVEV (reference sequence). The CDR3 runs to 12 residues. The CDR3: CASHGTSNEQFF. CDR3 coding DNA: TGTGCCAGCCACGGGACTAGCAACGAGCAGTTCTTC.

This clonotype came up many times. The V gene is TRBV5-1, the J gene TRBJ2-3; a weak D match, TRBD1 (6 bases). V was trimmed by 7 bases and J by 5 bases, leaving 8 bases between them. The CDR3 contains 11 residues. Germline lookup yields CDR1 SGHRS and CDR2 YFSETQ. The CDR3 here is CASGRGDTQYF. CDR3 DNA: TGCGCCAGCGGCAGGGGAGATACGCAGTATTTT.

Ten or more counts support this clonotype. This sequence joins TRBV2 and TRBJ2-3, with TRBD2 identical over 9 bases. The trim removed 5 bases at V and 6 bases at J, leaving 9 bases unmatched. CDR1 and CDR2 from the germline V gene are SNHLY and FYNNEI. CDR3 size: 15 residues. CDR3 DNA: TGTGCCAGCAGTCAGCGGGGGGCCTCACTGGATACGCAGTATTTT. Its protein product is CASSQRGASLDTQYF.

This clonotype was detected many times. The rearrangement uses TRBV20-1 and TRBJ1-3, with D hard to call. The CDR3 is made up of 13 amino acids. CDR1 and CDR2 (germline): DFQATT, SNEGSKA (reference sequence). Deletions cut 5 bases from V and 0 bases from J, with 8 bases between. CDR3 residues: CSALGFSGNTIYF. The CDR3 nucleotides read TGCAGTGCTCTGGGATTCTCTGGAAACACCATATATTTT.

At least ten counts were recorded for this clonotype. The rearrangement joins TRBV18 to TRBJ2-7, with 8 bases fitting TRBD1. Germline V gives CDR1 KGHSH, CDR2 LQKENI. Trimming at V came to 5 bases and at J to 5 bases, leaving 8 bases not matched to a gene. The CDR3 is 14 residues long. As DNA, the CDR3 is TGTGCCAGCTCATGGACAGGGTCTGACGACGAGCAGTACTTC. Amino acids: CASSWTGSDDEQYF. The complete variable domain, with remaining parts taken from reference TRBV18 and TRBJ2-7, reads NAGVMQNPRHLVRRRGQEARLRCSPMKGHSHVYWYRQLPEEGLKFMVYLQKENIIDESGMPKERFSAEFPKEGPSILRIQQVVRGDSAAYFCASSWTGSDDEQYFGPGTRLTVT.

This clonotype was seen repeatedly, ten times or more. This rearrangement joins TRBV18 to TRBJ2-5, with D perhaps matching TRBD1 (6 bases). The V end lost 3 bases, the J end lost 1 base, and 9 bases lay between the germline ends. CDR1 is KGHSH and CDR2 is LQKENI in the germline V gene. This CDR3 contains 14 residues. CDR3 sequence (DNA): TGTGCCAGCTCACCGAGGGGGAGCCAAGAGACCCAGTACTTC. This encodes CASSPRGSQETQYF.

This clonotype came up many times. The CDR3 loop is CASAGGKGGYTF. DNA for the CDR3: TGCGCCAGCGCTGGGGGGAAGGGAGGCTACACCTTC. The V and J genes are TRBV5-1 and TRBJ1-2, with D perhaps matching TRBD1 (5 bases). Germline V gene lookup returns CDR1 SGHRS and CDR2 YFSETQ. CDR3 length equals 12 residues. Trimming removed 7 bases from V and 8 bases from J, with 15 bases in between.

This clonotype was found many times. V and J are TRBV10-3 and TRBJ2-2, with a weak D call TRBD1 (5 bases). The CDR3 sequence is 13 residues long. Trimming took off 6 bases at V and 5 bases at J, with 10 bases between the two ends. From germline, CDR1 is ENHRY and CDR2 SYGVKD. CDR3 in DNA: TGTGCCATCAGAAGGGGAAGGACCGGGGAGCTGTTTTTT. Protein: CAIRRGRTGELFF.

This clonotype was picked up many times. The rearrangement links TRBV5-6 to TRBJ2-7, with D possibly matching TRBD1 (5 bases). Germline V gene lookup returns CDR1 SGHDT and CDR2 YYEEEE. V was clipped by 0 bases and J by 3 bases, with 19 bases between them. This CDR3 region has 17 residues. CDR3 bases: TGTGCCAGCAGCTTGGTACGATTACAGGACCGCAGCTACGAGCAGTACTTC. This sequence encodes CASSLVRLQDRSYEQYF.

The J gene is TRBJ1-2, the V gene TRBV10-1; no firm D call. The CDR3 is 13 amino acids. V lost 3 bases and J lost 4, with 9 bases in between. Germline V CDR1 and CDR2: WNHNN, SYGVQD (reference sequence). The CDR3 DNA reads TGCGCCAGCAGTGAAGGGCGAAGCTATGGCTACACCTTC. Translating gives CASSEGRSYGYTF.

This clonotype turned up a few times. One junction end does not reproduce the germline sequence, and a read error may be involved. The chain carries TRBV7-2 and TRBJ1-6, with D unresolved. Per germline, CDR1 SGHTA and CDR2 FQGNSA. This CDR3 region has 12 residues. For the CDR3, the DNA is TGTGCCAGCAGCCTATCGAGTTCAACCCTCCACTTT. Translating it yields CASSLSSSTLHF. Complete variable domain (other parts from reference TRBV7-2 and TRBJ1-6): GAGVSQSPSNKVTEKGKDVELRCDPISGHTALYWYRQSLGQGLEFLIYFQGNSAPDKSGLPSDRFSAERTGGSVSTLTIQRTQQEDSAVYLCASSLSSSTLHFGNGTRLTVT.

Ten or more counts support this clonotype. The V call is TRBV2, the J call TRBJ1-2, with TRBD1 matching over 7 bases. The CDR3 is 12 amino acids. V was pared by 10 bases and J by 7 bases, with 9 bases of the junction left unmatched. Germline V lookup: CDR1 SNHLY, CDR2 FYNNEI. The CDR3 sequence is CATSTGFSGYTF. The CDR3, as DNA: TGTGCCACTTCGACAGGGTTCTCTGGCTACACCTTC.

This clonotype was recorded at least ten times. The chain recombines TRBV4-2 with TRBJ2-5, with D tentatively TRBD1 (5 bases). CDR3 size: 15 residues. Germline CDR1 is LGHNA and CDR2 is YNFKEQ. Between the trimmed V and J ends, which lost 5 bases and 1 base, there was a span of 14 bases. CDR3 bases: TGTGCCAGCAGCTTAGATCTTAGGGGCCAAGAGACCCAGTACTTC. Translation gives CASSLDLRGQETQYF.

The chain employs TRBV20-1 and TRBJ2-2; no reliable D call. CDR1 is DFQATT and CDR2 is SNEGSKA in the germline V gene (reference sequence). The CDR3 spans 12 residues. Trimming removed 0 bases from V and 6 bases from J, with 5 bases in between. The CDR3, as DNA: TGCAGTGCTAGAGACTTGGCCGGGGAGCTGTTTTTT. Encoded protein: CSARDLAGELFF.

This clonotype was counted at least ten times. This chain connects TRBV25-1 to TRBJ2-4; TRBD2 matches 11 bases. V lost 4 bases, J lost 6 bases, and 11 bases stayed unmatched. Germline V gene lookup returns CDR1 MGHDK and CDR2 SYGVNS. The CDR3 consists of 17 residues. The CDR3 here is CASSGLGASGGTNIQYF. DNA for the CDR3: TGTGCCAGCAGTGGCCTCGGGGCTAGCGGGGGGACAAACATTCAGTACTTC. Based on the CDR3 plus reference TRBV25-1 and TRBJ2-4, the full variable domain is EADIYQTPRYLVIGTGKKITLECSQTMGHDKMYWYQQDPGMELHLIHYSYGVNSTEKGDLSSESTVSRIRTEHFPLTLESARPSHTSQYLCASSGLGASGGTNIQYFGAGTRLSVL.

This clonotype was seen repeatedly, ten times or more. The chain carries TRBV5-1 and TRBJ2-3; D perhaps matches TRBD1 (6 bases). CDR1 SGHRS and CDR2 YFSETQ come from the germline V gene. V dropped 0 bases and J dropped 4 bases, with 12 bases sitting between them. There are 15 residues in the CDR3. The DNA of the CDR3 is TGCGCCAGCAGCTTGGGTCAGGGGTCTCCAGATACGCAGTATTTT. Encoded protein: CASSLGQGSPDTQYF.

This clonotype was counted between two and nine times. J is TRBJ2-2 and V is TRBV9; D is unclear. Germline loops: CDR1 SGDLS, CDR2 YYNGEE. This CDR3 has 13 residues. The ends were cut back, 3 bases at V and 1 base at J, with 4 bases in the middle. CDR3 region: CASSAWNTGELFF. CDR3 DNA sequence: TGTGCCAGCAGCGCATGGAACACCGGGGAGCTGTTTTTT.

The rearrangement links TRBV4-1 to TRBJ2-7; 9 bases agree with TRBD2. The V gene end was trimmed by 4 bases and the J gene end by 6 bases; junction bases not matched to a gene: 13. Germline assignment: CDR1 MGHRA and CDR2 YSYEKL. This CDR3 is 16 amino acids long. CDR3 protein: CASSLQGTGLAGEQYF. The DNA for the CDR3 is TGCGCCAGCAGCCTTCAGGGGACGGGACTAGCCGGCGAGCAGTACTTC.

This clonotype has a count of ten or more. This rearrangement joins TRBV28 to TRBJ2-5, with TRBD2 matching over 13 bases. Germline V gives CDR1 MDHEN, CDR2 SYDVKM. The CDR3 consists of 15 residues. V trimming: 6 bases; J trimming: 3 bases; junction bases outside the gene matches: 4. The CDR3 region is CASRGTSGAKETQYF. CDR3 DNA: TGTGCCAGCAGGGGGACTAGCGGGGCGAAAGAGACCCAGTACTTC.

Details on this clonotype: A read error may explain this, as a much larger clone is one base away. The chain has TRBV25-1 and TRBJ2-3; TRBD2 matches at 10 bases. Unmatched junction bases numbered 7, after V lost 7 bases and J lost 6 bases. Germline lookup yields CDR1 MGHDK and CDR2 SYGVNS. The CDR3 sequence is 14 residues long. The DNA for the CDR3 is TGTGCCAGCACCACTAGCGGGGCGAAGGATACGCAGTATTTT. Translating gives CASTTSGAKDTQYF.

This chain uses TRBV30 with TRBJ1-1; D possibly corresponds to TRBD1 (6 bases). Germline lookup yields CDR1 GTSNPN and CDR2 SVGIG (reference sequence). Trimming pared 0 bases from V and 12 bases from J, leaving 17 bases between. The CDR3 spans 13 residues. CDR3 sequence: CAWSVGGQGITFF. CDR3 sequence (DNA): TGTGCCTGGAGTGTAGGTGGCCAGGGGATAACTTTCTTT.

This clonotype came up many times. This chain connects TRBV5-1 to TRBJ2-3; D possibly corresponds to TRBD1 (5 bases). This CDR3 is 14 amino acids long. Germline V gene data show CDR1 as SGHRS and CDR2 as YFSETQ. The V end was cut by 4 bases, the J end by 0 bases, with 9 bases between. CDR3 nucleotide sequence: TGCGCCAGCAGCCTGACAGTCAGCACAGATACGCAGTATTTT. Protein sequence: CASSLTVSTDTQYF.

This clonotype was detected many times. The rearrangement uses TRBV20-1 and TRBJ2-5; either TRBD1 or TRBD2 may fit D (7 bases each). V dropped 5 bases and J dropped 6 bases, with 13 bases sitting between them. The CDR3 loop spans 12 amino acids. Germline CDR1 DFQATT, CDR2 SNEGSKA (reference sequence). In DNA form, the CDR3 reads TGCAGTGCTCGGCAGGGGGGGCAGACCCAGTACTTC. Amino acids: CSARQGGQTQYF.

The gene calls are TRBV20-1 and TRBJ2-3; TRBD1 might be the D (6 bases). Germline-derived CDR1 and CDR2 are DFQATT and SNEGSKA (reference sequence). Trimming removed 0 bases at V and 9 bases at J, with 10 bases between. CDR3 length: 12 amino acids. The DNA of the CDR3 is TGCAGTGCTAGAGATCAGGGGCGCACGCAGTATTTT. Translation: CSARDQGRTQYF.

Many counts were recorded for this clonotype. The V call is TRBV28, the J call TRBJ2-5; D may match TRBD1 or TRBD2 (5 bases each). V gave up 8 bases and J gave up 4 bases, with 11 bases separating them. CDR1 is MDHEN, CDR2 SYDVKM, per germline. This CDR3 has 12 amino acids. The CDR3 sequence: CASEGPGETQYF. The CDR3, as DNA: TGTGCCAGCGAGGGACCGGGAGAGACCCAGTACTTC.

There are many counts of this clonotype. The CDR3 DNA reads TGCGCCAGCAGCCAAGAGGAACCTCCCAAGGGGTATGGCTACACCTTC. Protein sequence: CASSQEEPPKGYGYTF. The rearrangement uses TRBV4-3 and TRBJ1-2; possible D gene TRBD1, 5 bases. The germline V gene encodes CDR1 LGHNA and CDR2 YSLEER. V shed 0 bases and J shed 5 bases, with 16 bases lying between them. The CDR3 is made up of 16 amino acids.

This clonotype has a count of ten or more. The CDR3 region has the DNA TGCGCCAGCAGCTTTGGGAGGGGCGGGAGCGAAGAGACCCAGTACTTC. The encoded protein is CASSFGRGGSEETQYF. V usage is TRBV5-1 and J usage is TRBJ2-5; 7 bases line up with TRBD2. The CDR3 totals 16 residues. J was trimmed by 3 bases and V by 2 bases; bases with no gene match: 10. The germline V gene encodes CDR1 SGHRS and CDR2 YFSETQ. Full variable domain (rest looked up from reference TRBV5-1 and TRBJ2-5): KAGVTQTPRYLIKTRGQQVTLSCSPISGHRSVSWYQQTPGQGLQFLFEYFSETQRNKGNFPGRFSGRQFSNSRSEMNVSTLELGDSALYLCASSFGRGGSEETQYFGPGTRLLVL.

The chain uses TRBV30 and TRBJ1-5; perhaps TRBD1 as D (5 bases). This CDR3 region has 15 residues. V lost 5 bases, J lost 3 bases, and 17 bases lay in between. Germline V CDR1 and CDR2: GTSNPN, SVGIG (reference sequence). The CDR3 reads CAWAPRGAHNQPQHF. In DNA form, the CDR3 reads TGTGCCTGGGCCCCCCGAGGGGCACACAATCAGCCCCAGCATTTT.

This clonotype showed up many times. The chain uses TRBV5-1 and TRBJ2-1, with D uncertain. This CDR3 has 13 residues. Germline CDR1 reads SGHRS; CDR2 reads YFSETQ. Between the trimmed V and J ends, which lost 2 bases and 3 bases, there was a span of 6 bases. The CDR3: CASSLGDYNEQFF. DNA for the CDR3: TGCGCCAGCAGCTTAGGAGACTACAATGAGCAGTTCTTC.

The table lists this clonotype with many counts. V usage is TRBV5-5 and J usage is TRBJ2-7, with a possible D match to TRBD1 (6 bases). Per germline, CDR1 SGHKS and CDR2 YYEKEE (reference sequence). The CDR3 runs 14 residues. CDR3 in amino acids: CASRLGAHSYEQYV. The CDR3 region has the DNA TGTGCCAGCAGGTTGGGGGCCCATTCCTACGAGCAGTACGTC.